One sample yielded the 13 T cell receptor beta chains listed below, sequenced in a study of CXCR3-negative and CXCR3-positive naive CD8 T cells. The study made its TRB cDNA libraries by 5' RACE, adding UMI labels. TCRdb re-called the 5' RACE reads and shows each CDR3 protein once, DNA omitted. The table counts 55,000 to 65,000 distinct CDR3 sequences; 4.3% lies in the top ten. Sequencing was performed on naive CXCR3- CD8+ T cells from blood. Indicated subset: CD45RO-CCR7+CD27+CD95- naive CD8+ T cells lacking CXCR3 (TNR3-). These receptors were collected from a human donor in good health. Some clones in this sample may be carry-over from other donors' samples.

CDR3 sequence: CSARGETGIEGYEQYF. The V gene is TRBV20-1, the J gene TRBJ2-7; TCRdb outputs TRBD1, but without DNA this stays unchecked. Germline CDR1 and CDR2: DFQATT and SNEGSKA (reference sequence). This CDR3 contains 16 residues.

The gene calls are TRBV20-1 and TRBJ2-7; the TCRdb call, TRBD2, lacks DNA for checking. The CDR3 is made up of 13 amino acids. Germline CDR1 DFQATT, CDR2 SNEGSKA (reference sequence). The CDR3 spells CSGGASGGYEQYF.

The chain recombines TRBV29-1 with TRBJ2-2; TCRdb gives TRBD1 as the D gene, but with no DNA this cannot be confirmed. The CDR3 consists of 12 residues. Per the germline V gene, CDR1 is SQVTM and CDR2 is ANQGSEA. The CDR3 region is CSVPGGTGELFF.

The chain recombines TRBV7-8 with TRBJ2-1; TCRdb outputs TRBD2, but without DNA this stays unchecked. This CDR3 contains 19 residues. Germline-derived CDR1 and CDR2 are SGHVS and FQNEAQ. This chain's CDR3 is CASSLPTSGGARSYNEQFF.

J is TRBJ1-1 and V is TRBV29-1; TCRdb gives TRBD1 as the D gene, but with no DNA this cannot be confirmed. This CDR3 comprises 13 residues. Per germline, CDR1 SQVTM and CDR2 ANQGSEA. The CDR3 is CSVEQGGHTEAFF.

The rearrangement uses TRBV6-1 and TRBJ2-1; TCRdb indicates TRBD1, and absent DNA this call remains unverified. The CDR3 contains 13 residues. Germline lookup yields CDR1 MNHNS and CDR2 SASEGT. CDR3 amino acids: CAGGAASYNEQFF.

This CDR3 is CASSLDTRAPEYEQYF. The rearrangement links TRBV5-1 to TRBJ2-7; with no DNA, the TCRdb D assignment of TRBD1 cannot be verified. Germline values: CDR1 SGHRS, CDR2 YFSETQ. CDR3 length: 16 amino acids.

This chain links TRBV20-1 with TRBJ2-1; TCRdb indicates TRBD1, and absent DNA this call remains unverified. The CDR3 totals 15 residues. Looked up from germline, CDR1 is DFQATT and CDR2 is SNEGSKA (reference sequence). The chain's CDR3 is CSAREGQGPYNEQFF.

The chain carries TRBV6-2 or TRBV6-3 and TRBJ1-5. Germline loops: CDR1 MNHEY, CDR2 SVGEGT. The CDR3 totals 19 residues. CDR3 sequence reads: CASSYLRSGGGYSNQPQHF.

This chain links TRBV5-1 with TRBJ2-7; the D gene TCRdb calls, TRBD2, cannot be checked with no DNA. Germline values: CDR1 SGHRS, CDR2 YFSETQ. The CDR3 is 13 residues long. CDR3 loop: CASRQSPGYEQYF.

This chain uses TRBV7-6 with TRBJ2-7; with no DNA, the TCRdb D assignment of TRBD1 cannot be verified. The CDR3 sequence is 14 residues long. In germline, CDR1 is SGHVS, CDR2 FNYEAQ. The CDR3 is CASSWGQNSYEQYF. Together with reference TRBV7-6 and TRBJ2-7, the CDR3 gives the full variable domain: GAGVSQSPRYKVTKRGQDVALRCDPISGHVSLYWYRQALGQGPEFLTYFNYEAQQDKSGLPNDRFSAERPEGSISTLTIQRTEQRDSAMYRCASSWGQNSYEQYFGPGTRLTVT.

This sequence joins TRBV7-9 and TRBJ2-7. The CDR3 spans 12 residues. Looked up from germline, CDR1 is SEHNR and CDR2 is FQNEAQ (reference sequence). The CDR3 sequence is CASSLNSYEQYF.

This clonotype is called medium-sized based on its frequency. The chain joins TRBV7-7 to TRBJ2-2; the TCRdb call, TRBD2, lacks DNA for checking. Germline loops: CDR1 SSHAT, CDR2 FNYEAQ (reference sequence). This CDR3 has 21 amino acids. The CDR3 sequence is CASSLGLLSGGPKMNTGELFF.